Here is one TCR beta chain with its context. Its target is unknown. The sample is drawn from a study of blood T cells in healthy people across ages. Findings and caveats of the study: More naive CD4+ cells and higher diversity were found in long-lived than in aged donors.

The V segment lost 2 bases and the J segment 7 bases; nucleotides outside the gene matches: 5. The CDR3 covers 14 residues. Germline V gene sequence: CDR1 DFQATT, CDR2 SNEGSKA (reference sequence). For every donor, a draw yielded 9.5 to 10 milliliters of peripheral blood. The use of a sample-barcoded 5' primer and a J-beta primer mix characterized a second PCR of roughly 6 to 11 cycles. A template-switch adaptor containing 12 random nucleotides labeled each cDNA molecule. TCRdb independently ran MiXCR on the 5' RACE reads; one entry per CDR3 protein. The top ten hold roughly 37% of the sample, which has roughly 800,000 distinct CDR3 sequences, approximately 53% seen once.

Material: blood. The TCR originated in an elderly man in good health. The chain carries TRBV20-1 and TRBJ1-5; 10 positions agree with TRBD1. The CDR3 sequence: CSARTGTGVQPQHF. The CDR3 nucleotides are TGCAGTGCTAGAACCGGGACAGGGGTCCAGCCCCAGCATTTT.